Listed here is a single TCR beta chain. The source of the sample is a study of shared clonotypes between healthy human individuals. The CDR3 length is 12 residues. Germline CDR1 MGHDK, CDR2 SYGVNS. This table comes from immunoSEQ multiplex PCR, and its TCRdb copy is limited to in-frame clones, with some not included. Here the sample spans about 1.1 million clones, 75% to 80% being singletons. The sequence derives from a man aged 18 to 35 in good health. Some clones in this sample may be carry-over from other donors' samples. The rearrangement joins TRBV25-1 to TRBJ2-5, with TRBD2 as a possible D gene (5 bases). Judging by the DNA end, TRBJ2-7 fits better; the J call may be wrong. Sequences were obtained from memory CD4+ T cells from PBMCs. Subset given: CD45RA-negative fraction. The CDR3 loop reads CASGSGKYEQYF. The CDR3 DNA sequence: TGTGCCAGCGGGTCCGGGAAATACGAGCAGTACTTC.